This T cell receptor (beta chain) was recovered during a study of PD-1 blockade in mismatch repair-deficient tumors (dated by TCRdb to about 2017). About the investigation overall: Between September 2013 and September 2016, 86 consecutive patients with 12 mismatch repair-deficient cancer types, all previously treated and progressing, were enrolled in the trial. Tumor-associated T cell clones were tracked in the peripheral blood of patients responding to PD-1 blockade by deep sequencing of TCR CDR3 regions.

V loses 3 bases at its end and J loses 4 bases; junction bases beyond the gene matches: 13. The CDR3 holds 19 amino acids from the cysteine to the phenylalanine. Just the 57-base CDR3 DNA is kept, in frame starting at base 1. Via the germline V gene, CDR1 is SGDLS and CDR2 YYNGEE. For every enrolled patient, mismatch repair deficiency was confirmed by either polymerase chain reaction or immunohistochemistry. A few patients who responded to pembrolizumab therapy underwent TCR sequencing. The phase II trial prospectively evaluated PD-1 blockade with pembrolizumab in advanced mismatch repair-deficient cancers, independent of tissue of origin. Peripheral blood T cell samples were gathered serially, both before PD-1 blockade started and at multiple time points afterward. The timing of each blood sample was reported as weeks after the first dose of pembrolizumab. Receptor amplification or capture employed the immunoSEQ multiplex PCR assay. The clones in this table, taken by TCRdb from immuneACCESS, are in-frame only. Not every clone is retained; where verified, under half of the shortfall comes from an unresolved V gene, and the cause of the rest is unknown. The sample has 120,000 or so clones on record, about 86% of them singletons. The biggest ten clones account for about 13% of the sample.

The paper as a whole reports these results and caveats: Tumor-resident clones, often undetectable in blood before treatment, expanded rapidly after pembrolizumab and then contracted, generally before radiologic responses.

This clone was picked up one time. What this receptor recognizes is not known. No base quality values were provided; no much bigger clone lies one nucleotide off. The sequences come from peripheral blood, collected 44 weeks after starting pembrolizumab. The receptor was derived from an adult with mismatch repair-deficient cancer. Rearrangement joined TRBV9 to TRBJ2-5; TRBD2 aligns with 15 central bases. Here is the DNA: TGTGCCAGCAGCGAGCAAAGCGTACCGGGACTAGCGGGAGGAGAGACCCAGTACTTC. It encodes CASSEQSVPGLAGGETQYF.